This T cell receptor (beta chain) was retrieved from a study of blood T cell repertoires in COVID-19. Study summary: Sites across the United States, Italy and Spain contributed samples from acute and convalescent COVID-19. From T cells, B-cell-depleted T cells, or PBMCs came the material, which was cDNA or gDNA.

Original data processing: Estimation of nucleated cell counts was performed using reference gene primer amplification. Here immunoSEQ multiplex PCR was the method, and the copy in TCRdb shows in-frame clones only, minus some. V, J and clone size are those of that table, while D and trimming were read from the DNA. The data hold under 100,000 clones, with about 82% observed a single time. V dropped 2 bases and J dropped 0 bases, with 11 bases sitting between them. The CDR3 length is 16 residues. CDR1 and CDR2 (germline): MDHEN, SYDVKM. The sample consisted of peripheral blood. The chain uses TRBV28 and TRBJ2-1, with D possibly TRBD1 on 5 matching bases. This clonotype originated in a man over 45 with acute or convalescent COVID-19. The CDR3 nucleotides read TGTGCCAGCAGTTTAACAGGTTTGAGCTCCTACAATGAGCAGTTCTTC. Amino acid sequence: CASSLTGLSSYNEQFF.